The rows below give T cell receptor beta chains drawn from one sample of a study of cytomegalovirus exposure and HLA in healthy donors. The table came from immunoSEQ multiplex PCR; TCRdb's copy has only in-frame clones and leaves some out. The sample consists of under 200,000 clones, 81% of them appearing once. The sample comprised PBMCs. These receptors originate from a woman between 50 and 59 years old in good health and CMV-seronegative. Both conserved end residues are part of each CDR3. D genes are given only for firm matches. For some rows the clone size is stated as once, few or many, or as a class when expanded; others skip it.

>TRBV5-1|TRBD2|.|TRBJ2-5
CASSSTSGGVWETQYF
TGCGCCAGCAGCTCGACTAGCGGGGGGGTTTGGGAGACCCAGTACTTC
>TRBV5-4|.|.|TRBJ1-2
CASSLDSYGYTF
TGTGCCAGCAGCTTGGACAGCTATGGCTACACCTTC
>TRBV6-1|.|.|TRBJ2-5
CASRPGGSAQYF
TGTGCCAGCAGACCAGGGGGGTCGGCCCAGTACTTC
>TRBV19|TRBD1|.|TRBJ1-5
CASKDRGYQNQPQHF
TGTGCCAGTAAGGACAGGGGGTACCAAAATCAGCCCCAGCATTTT
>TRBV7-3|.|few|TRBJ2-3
CASSVQGWTDTQYF
TGTGCCAGCAGCGTCCAGGGATGGACAGATACGCAGTATTTT
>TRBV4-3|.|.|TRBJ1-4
CASSQVGAGRYTNEKLFF
TGCGCCAGCAGCCAGGTCGGCGCAGGGCGATACACTAATGAAAAACTGTTTTTT
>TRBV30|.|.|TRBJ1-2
CAWSVTQNYGYTF
TGTGCCTGGAGTGTAACGCAGAACTATGGCTACACCTTC
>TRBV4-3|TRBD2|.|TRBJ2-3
CASSQSGLAYIDTQYF
TGCGCCAGCAGCCAATCCGGACTAGCTTATATAGATACGCAGTATTTT
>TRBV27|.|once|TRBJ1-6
CASSTLTRNNSPLHF
TGTGCCAGCAGTACGCTGACAAGGAATAATTCACCCCTCCACTTT
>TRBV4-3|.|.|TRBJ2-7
CASSQDNDGAYEQYF
TGCGCCAGCAGCCAAGATAACGACGGAGCCTACGAGCAGTACTTC
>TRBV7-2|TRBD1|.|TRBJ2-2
CASSEDRGPGELFF
TGTGCCAGCAGCGAGGACAGGGGACCCGGGGAGCTGTTTTTT
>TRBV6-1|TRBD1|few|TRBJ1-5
CASSTDRDQPQHF
TGTGCCAGCTCCACGGACAGGGATCAGCCCCAGCATTTT
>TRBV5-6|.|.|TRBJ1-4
CASRRTANEKLFF
TGTGCCAGCAGACGAACAGCAAATGAAAAACTGTTTTTT
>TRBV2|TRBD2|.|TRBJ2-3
CASSHLSGLVSTDTQYF
TGTGCCAGCAGTCACCTTTCGGGACTAGTTAGCACAGATACGCAGTATTTT
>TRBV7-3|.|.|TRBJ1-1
CASSLSGWNTEAFF
TGTGCCAGCAGCTTGTCGGGATGGAACACTGAAGCTTTCTTT
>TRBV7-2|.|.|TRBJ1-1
CASSTGNTEAFF
TGTGCCAGCAGCACAGGGAACACTGAAGCTTTCTTT
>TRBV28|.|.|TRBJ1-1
CASSSGNTEAFF
TGTGCCAGCAGCTCGGGGAACACTGAAGCTTTCTTT
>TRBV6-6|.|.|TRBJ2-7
CASSYSRGRDEQYF
TGTGCCAGCAGTTACTCTAGGGGTAGAGACGAGCAGTACTTC
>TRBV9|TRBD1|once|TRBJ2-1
CASSYRGYNEQFF
TGTGCCAGCAGTTACAGGGGATACAATGAGCAGTTCTTC
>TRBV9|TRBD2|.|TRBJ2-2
CASSVVGGAGELFF
TGTGCCAGCAGCGTAGTGGGGGGGGCCGGGGAGCTGTTTTTT
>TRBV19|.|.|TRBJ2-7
CASSTEQGNYEQYF
TGTGCCAGTAGTACGGAACAGGGAAACTACGAGCAGTACTTC
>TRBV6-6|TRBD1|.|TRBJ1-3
CASSSGQGRPIYF
TGTGCCAGCAGTTCTGGACAGGGACGCCCCATATATTTT
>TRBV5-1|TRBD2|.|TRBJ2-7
CASSGDSLAGGPKFYEQYF
TGCGCCAGCAGCGGGGACAGCCTAGCGGGAGGTCCCAAATTCTACGAGCAGTACTTC
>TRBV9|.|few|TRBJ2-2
CASSATGELFF
TGTGCCAGCAGCGCGACCGGGGAGCTGTTTTTT
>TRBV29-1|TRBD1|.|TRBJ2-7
CSVVGTGAHEQYF
TGCAGCGTTGTAGGGACAGGGGCCCACGAGCAGTACTTC
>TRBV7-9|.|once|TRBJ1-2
CASGHNYGYTF
TGTGCCAGCGGGCATAACTATGGCTACACCTTC
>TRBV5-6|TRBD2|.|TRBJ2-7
CASSLGGLAFIYEQYF
TGTGCCAGCAGCTTGGGGGGACTAGCCTTCATCTACGAGCAGTACTTC
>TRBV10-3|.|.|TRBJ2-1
CAISAGVLEGGQFF
TGTGCCATCAGTGCGGGGGTACTGGAGGGTGGGCAGTTCTTC
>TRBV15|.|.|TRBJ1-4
CATSRGDTREGEKLFF
TGTGCCACCAGCAGAGGGGACACTCGAGAGGGTGAAAAACTGTTTTTT
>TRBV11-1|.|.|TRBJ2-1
CASSYLGGGRGNEQFF
TGTGCCAGCAGCTATTTAGGGGGGGGCCGAGGGAATGAGCAGTTCTTC
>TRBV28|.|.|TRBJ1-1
CASSAHAQGGDTEAFF
TGTGCCAGCAGTGCCCACGCCCAAGGAGGTGATACTGAAGCTTTCTTT
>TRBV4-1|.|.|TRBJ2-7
CASSQEGLPRGEQYF
TGCGCCAGCAGCCAAGAGGGGCTCCCGCGGGGAGAGCAGTACTTC
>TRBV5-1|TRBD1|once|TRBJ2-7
CASSLGPDRVAYEQYF
TGCGCCAGCAGCTTGGGGCCAGACAGGGTTGCCTATGAGCAGTACTTC